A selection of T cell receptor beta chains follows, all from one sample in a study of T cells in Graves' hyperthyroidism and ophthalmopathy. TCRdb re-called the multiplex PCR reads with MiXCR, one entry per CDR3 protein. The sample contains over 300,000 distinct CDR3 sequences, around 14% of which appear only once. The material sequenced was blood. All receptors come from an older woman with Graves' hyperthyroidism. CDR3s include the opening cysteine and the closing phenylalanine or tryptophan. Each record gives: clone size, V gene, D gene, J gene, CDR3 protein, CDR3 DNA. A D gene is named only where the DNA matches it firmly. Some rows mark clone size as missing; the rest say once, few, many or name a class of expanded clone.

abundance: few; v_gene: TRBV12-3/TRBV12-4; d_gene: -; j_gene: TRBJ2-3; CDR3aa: CASTGGLRDTQYF; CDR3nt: TGTGCCAGCACCGGGGGACTTCGGGATACGCAGTATTTT
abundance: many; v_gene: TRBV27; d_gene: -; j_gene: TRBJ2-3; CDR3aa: CASSLSGGTGLRDTQYF; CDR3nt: TGTGCCAGCAGTTTAAGCGGCGGGACGGGCCTGAGGGATACGCAGTATTTT
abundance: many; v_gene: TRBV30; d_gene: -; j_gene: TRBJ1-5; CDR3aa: CAWSVQGIQRQPQHF; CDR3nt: TGTGCCTGGAGTGTACAGGGTATCCAACGTCAGCCCCAGCATTTT
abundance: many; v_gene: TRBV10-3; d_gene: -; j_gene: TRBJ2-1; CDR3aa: CAISEVGSAYNEQFF; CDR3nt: TGTGCCATCAGTGAAGTCGGGAGTGCCTACAATGAGCAGTTCTTC
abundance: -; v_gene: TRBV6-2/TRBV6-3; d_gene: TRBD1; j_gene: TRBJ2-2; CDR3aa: CASSYSGTGTNTGELFF; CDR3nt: TGTGCCAGCAGTTACTCAGGGACAGGGACGAACACCGGGGAGCTGTTTTTT
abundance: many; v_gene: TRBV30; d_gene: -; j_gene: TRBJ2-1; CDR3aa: CAWNTGSYNEQFF; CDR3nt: TGTGCCTGGAATACGGGCTCCTACAATGAGCAGTTCTTC
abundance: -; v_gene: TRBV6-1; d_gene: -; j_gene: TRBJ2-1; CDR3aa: CASRPPGLRLNEQFF; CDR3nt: TGTGCCAGCAGACCCCCGGGACTTCGGTTGAATGAGCAGTTCTTC
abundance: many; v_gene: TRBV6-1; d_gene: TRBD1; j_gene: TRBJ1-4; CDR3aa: CASRITGTATNEKLFF; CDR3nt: TGTGCCAGCAGGATCACCGGGACAGCAACTAATGAAAAACTGTTTTTT
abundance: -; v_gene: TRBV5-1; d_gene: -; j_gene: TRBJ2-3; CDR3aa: CASSLDRSNTDTQYF; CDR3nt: TGCGCCAGCAGCTTGGACAGGTCCAACACAGATACGCAGTATTTT
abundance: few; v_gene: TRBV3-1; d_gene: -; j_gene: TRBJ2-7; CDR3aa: CASSQDLGAGALYEQYF; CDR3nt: TGTGCCAGCAGCCAAGATCTGGGGGCGGGAGCCCTCTACGAGCAGTACTTC
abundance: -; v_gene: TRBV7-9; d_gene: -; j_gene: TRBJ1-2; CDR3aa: CASSLGTENYGYTF; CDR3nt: TGTGCCAGCAGCTTAGGGACAGAAAACTATGGCTACACCTTC
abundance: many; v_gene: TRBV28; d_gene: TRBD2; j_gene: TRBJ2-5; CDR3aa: CASSLLRGKGRQETQYF; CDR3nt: TGTGCCAGCAGTTTATTGCGGGGGAAGGGACGGCAAGAGACCCAGTACTTC
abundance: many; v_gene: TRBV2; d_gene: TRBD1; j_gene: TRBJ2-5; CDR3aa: CASRSGTVLETQYF; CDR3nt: TGTGCCAGCAGGTCCGGGACAGTGTTGGAGACCCAGTACTTC
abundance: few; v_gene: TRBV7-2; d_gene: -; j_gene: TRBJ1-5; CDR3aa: CASGAQSNQPQHF; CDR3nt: TGTGCCAGCGGCGCACAGAGCAATCAGCCCCAGCATTTT
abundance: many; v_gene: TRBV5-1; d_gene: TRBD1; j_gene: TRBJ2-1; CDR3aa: CASSFGQGRNEQFF; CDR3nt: TGCGCCAGCAGCTTCGGACAGGGGAGGAATGAGCAGTTCTTC
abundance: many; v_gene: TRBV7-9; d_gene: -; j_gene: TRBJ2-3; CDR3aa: CASSAAGPPKRDTQYF; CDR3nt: TGTGCCAGCAGCGCGGCCGGGCCCCCGAAAAGGGATACGCAGTATTTT
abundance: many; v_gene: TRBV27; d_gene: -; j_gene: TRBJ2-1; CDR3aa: CASSWSLGNEQFF; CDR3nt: TGTGCCAGCAGTTGGAGCCTAGGCAATGAGCAGTTCTTC
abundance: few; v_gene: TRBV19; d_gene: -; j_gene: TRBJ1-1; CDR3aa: CASSIVEGSTEAFF; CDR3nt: TGTGCCAGTAGTATCGTTGAGGGAAGCACTGAAGCTTTCTTT
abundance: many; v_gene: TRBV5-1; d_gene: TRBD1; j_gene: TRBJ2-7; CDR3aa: CASSSTGGGEQYF; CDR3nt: TGCGCCAGCAGCTCCACAGGGGGTGGCGAGCAGTACTTC
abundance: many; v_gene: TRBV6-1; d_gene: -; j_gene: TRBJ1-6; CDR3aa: CASSELMGNSPLHF; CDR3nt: TGTGCCAGCAGTGAACTTATGGGTAATTCACCCCTCCACTTT
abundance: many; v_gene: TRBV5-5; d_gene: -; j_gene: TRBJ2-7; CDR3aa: CASSRLPDNYEQYF; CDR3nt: TGTGCCAGCAGCCGATTACCGGACAACTACGAGCAGTACTTC
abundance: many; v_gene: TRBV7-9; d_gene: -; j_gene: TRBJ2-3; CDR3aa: CASSENGQRADTQYF; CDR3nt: TGTGCCAGCAGCGAAAATGGACAACGGGCAGATACGCAGTATTTT
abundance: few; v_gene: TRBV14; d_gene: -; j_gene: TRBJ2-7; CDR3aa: CASSQSRYEQYF; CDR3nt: TGTGCCAGCAGCCAGTCCCGGTACGAGCAGTACTTC
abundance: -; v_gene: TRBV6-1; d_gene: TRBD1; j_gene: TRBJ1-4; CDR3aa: CASSVGQGAEKLFF; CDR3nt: TGTGCCAGCAGTGTTGGACAGGGGGCGGAAAAACTGTTTTTT
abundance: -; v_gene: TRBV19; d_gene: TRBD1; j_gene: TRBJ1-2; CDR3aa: CASSPTGERGYTF; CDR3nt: TGTGCCAGTAGTCCGACAGGGGAGAGGGGCTACACCTTC
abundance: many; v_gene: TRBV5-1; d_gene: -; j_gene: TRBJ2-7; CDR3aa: CASSFAQGTGEQYF; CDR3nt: TGCGCCAGCAGCTTCGCACAGGGAACGGGGGAGCAGTACTTC
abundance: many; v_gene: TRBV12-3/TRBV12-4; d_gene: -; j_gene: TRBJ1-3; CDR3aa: CASSFTGPAGNTIYF; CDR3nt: TGTGCCAGCAGTTTCACAGGGCCCGCTGGAAACACCATATATTTT
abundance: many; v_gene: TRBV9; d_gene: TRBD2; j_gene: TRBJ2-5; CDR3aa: CASSPGTSGSRETQYF; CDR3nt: TGTGCCAGCAGCCCAGGGACTAGCGGGAGTAGGGAGACCCAGTACTTC
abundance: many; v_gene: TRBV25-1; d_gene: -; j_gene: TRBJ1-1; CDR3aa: CASSPEGSNTEAFF; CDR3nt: TGTGCCAGCAGCCCCGAAGGGTCGAACACTGAAGCTTTCTTT
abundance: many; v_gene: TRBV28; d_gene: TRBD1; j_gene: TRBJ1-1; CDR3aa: CATVTGGGENTEAFF; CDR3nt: TGTGCCACCGTGACAGGGGGCGGAGAGAACACTGAAGCTTTCTTT
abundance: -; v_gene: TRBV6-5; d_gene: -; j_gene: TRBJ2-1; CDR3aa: CASSYSRGDNEQFF; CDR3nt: TGTGCCAGCAGTTACTCGCGGGGAGACAATGAGCAGTTCTTC
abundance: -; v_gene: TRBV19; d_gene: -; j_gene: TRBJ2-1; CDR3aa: CASSISPVSSYNEQFF; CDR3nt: TGTGCCAGTAGTATCTCCCCGGTGAGCTCCTACAATGAGCAGTTCTTC
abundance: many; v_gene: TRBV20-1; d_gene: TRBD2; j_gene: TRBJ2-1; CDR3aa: CSASTSGRNYNEQFF; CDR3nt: TGCAGTGCGTCAACTAGCGGGAGAAACTACAATGAGCAGTTCTTC
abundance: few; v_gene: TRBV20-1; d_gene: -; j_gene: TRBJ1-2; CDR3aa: CSARNRVNYGYTF; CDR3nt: TGCAGTGCTAGAAACAGGGTTAACTATGGCTACACCTTC
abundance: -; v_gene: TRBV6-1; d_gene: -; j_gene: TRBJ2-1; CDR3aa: CASSQGRQGQFF; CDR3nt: TGTGCCAGCAGCCAAGGGCGACAAGGGCAGTTCTTC
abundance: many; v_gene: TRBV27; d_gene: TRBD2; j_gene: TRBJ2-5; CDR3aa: CASSLIAGVETQYF; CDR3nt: TGTGCCAGCAGTTTAATAGCGGGAGTGGAGACCCAGTACTTC
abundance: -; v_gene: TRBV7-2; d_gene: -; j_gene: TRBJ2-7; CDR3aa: CASSLGTRAGGEQYF; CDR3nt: TGTGCCAGCAGCTTAGGGACCCGGGCAGGTGGCGAGCAGTACTTC
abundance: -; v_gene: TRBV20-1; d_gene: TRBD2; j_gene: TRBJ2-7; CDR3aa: CSATVFGTSGSYEQYF; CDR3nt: TGCAGTGCTACTGTCTTCGGGACTAGCGGTTCCTACGAGCAGTACTTC
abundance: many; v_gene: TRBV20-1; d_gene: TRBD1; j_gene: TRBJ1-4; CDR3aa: CSARVRGLREKLFF; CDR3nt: TGCAGTGCTAGAGTCAGGGGGCTACGGGAAAAACTGTTTTTT
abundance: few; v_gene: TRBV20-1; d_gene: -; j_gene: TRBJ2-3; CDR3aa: CSARDPRRISTDTQYF; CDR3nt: TGCAGTGCTAGAGATCCCCGACGGATTAGCACAGATACGCAGTATTTT
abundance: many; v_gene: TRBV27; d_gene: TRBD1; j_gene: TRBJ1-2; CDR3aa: CASSPYGQESDYGYTF; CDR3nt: TGTGCCAGCAGTCCATATGGACAGGAAAGCGACTATGGCTACACCTTC
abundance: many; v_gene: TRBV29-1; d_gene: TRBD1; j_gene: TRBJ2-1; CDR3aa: CSVEVDRDNEQFF; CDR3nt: TGCAGCGTTGAAGTTGACAGGGACAATGAGCAGTTCTTC
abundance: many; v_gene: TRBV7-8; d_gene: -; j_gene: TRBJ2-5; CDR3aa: CASSLASGTETQYF; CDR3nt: TGTGCCAGCAGCTTAGCTAGCGGCACAGAGACCCAGTACTTC
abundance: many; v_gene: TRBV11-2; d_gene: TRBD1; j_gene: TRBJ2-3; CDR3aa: CASSSDRGDTQYF; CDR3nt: TGTGCCAGCAGCTCCGACAGGGGAGATACGCAGTATTTT
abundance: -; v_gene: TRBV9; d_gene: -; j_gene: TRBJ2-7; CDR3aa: CASSVAYNSYEQYF; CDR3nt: TGTGCCAGCAGCGTAGCCTACAACTCCTACGAGCAGTACTTC
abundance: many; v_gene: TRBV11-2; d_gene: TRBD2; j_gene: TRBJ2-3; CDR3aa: CASSLQGSSGSTDTQYF; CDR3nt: TGTGCCAGCAGTCTCCAGGGGTCTAGCGGGAGTACAGATACGCAGTATTTT
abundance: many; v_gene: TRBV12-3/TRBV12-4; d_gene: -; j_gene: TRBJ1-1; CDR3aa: CASSLLRNTEAFF; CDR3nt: TGTGCCAGCAGTTTGCTCAGAAACACTGAAGCTTTCTTT
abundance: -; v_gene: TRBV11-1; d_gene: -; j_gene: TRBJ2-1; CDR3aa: CASGLQYNEQFF; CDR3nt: TGTGCCAGCGGCTTACAGTACAATGAGCAGTTCTTC
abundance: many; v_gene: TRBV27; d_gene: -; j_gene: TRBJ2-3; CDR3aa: CASLDSYTQYF; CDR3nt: TGTGCCAGCCTCGACTCCTATACGCAGTATTTT
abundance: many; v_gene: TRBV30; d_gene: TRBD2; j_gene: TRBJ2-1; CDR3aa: CAWNVGGLDNEQFF; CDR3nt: TGTGCCTGGAACGTGGGAGGGCTAGACAATGAGCAGTTCTTC
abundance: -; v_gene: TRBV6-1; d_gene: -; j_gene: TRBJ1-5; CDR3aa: CATETGFSNQPQHF; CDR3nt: TGTGCCACGGAAACAGGGTTCAGCAATCAGCCCCAGCATTTT
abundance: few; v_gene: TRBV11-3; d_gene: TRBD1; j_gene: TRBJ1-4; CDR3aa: CASSPQQGANEKLFF; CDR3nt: TGTGCCAGCAGCCCTCAACAGGGGGCGAATGAAAAACTGTTTTTT
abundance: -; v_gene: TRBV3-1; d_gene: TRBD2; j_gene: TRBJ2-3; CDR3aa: CASSRPLLAGGLVTSTDTQYF; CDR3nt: TGTGCCAGCAGCAGGCCCTTACTAGCGGGAGGATTAGTAACGAGCACAGATACGCAGTATTTT
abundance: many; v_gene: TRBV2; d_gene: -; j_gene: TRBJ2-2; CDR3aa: CASKGSHSGGELFF; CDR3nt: TGTGCCAGCAAAGGGAGTCACTCGGGCGGGGAGCTGTTTTTT
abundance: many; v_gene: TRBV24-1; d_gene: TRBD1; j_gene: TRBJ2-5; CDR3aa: CATGGAGGAGTQYF; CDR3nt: TGTGCCACCGGTGGGGCAGGGGGCGCCGGCACCCAGTACTTC
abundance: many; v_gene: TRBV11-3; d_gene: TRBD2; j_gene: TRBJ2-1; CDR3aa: CASSSSGSEQFF; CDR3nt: TGTGCCAGCAGTTCTAGCGGGAGTGAGCAGTTCTTC
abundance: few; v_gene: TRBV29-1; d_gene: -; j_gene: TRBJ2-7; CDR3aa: CSVEETGTAFYEQYF; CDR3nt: TGCAGCGTTGAAGAGACCGGGACCGCGTTCTACGAGCAGTACTTC
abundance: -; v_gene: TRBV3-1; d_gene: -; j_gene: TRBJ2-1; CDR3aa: CASSPLWSYNEQFF; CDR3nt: TGTGCCAGCAGCCCCCTCTGGTCCTACAATGAGCAGTTCTTC
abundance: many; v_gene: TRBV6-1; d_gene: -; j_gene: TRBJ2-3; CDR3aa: CASSEVDATDTQYF; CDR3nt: TGTGCCAGCAGTGAAGTAGACGCCACAGATACGCAGTATTTT